A single sample is the source of the 22 T cell receptor beta chains below, sequenced in a study of PD-L1 blockade in urothelial cancer. Generated by immunoSEQ multiplex PCR, the TCRdb table keeps only in-frame clones and is missing some. The sample carries 40,000 to 45,000 clones, roughly 85% recorded once. The time point is: peripheral blood 6 weeks after treatment start. The input for sequencing was PBMCs, taken around atezolizumab (anti-PD-L1) treatment. The receptor source for this set is a man aged 55 to 69 with urothelial cancer.

The chain employs TRBV6-6 and TRBJ1-5, with D tentatively TRBD1 (5 bases). The CDR3 is 13 amino acids. With 5 bases removed from V and 5 bases from J, the gap between germline ends came to 10 bases. Looked up from germline, CDR1 is MNHNY and CDR2 is SVGAGI (reference sequence). CDR3 bases: TGTGCCAGCAGTAAGGGGATGGATCAGCCCCAGCATTTT. Translation gives CASSKGMDQPQHF.

V usage is TRBV6-5 and J usage is TRBJ1-4; the D is unclear. Germline V lookup: CDR1 MNHEY, CDR2 SVGAGI. This CDR3 spans 15 amino acids. V was cut by 4 bases and J by 7 bases, with 16 bases left in between. The CDR3 DNA reads as TGTGCCAGCAGTTCCGGAGTTGGGGAGGCTGAAAAACTGTTTTTT. Translation: CASSSGVGEAEKLFF.

The chain has TRBV28 and TRBJ1-5; 7 bases fit TRBD1. Germline values: CDR1 MDHEN, CDR2 SYDVKM. V lost 6 bases, J lost 6 bases, and 8 bases stayed unmatched. This CDR3 comprises 14 residues. The CDR3 DNA sequence: TGTGCCAGCAGCCCAGGGGGTGGAGGTCAGCCCCAGCATTTT. It specifies CASSPGGGGQPQHF.

The CDR3 DNA follows: TGTGCCAGCAGCTTAAGGACAGCAGGCCCGAGCTCCTATAATTCACCCCTCCACTTT. Translating gives CASSLRTAGPSSYNSPLHF. The chain has TRBV7-2 and TRBJ1-6, with D possibly TRBD1 on 6 matching bases. The CDR3 loop spans 19 amino acids. Germline V CDR1 and CDR2: SGHTA, FQGNSA. Between the trimmed V and J ends, which lost 2 bases and 0 bases, there was a span of 17 bases.

The chain's CDR3 is CASSVDPGSRYEQYF. In DNA, the CDR3 is TGTGCCAGCAGCGTAGACCCAGGGTCCAGGTACGAGCAGTACTTC. The rearrangement uses TRBV9 and TRBJ2-7; D may be TRBD1 (5 bases). The germline CDR1 and CDR2 sequences are SGDLS and YYNGEE. CDR3 length: 15 residues. V was cut by 0 bases and J by 4 bases, with 14 bases left in between.

The V gene is TRBV2, the J gene TRBJ2-7; D may be TRBD1 (5 bases). With 2 bases removed from V and 3 bases from J, the gap between germline ends came to 5 bases. Germline assignment: CDR1 SNHLY and CDR2 FYNNEI. There are 12 residues in the CDR3. The CDR3 is CASSEQGYEQYF. CDR3 nucleotide sequence: TGTGCCAGCAGTGAACAGGGCTACGAGCAGTACTTC.

The rearrangement joins TRBV7-6 to TRBJ2-2, with a possible D match to TRBD1 (5 bases). Trimming removed 3 bases at V and 2 bases at J, with 10 bases between. The CDR3 is 15 amino acids. From germline, CDR1 is SGHVS and CDR2 FNYEAQ. CDR3 coding DNA: TGTGCCAGCAGCTTGAGGACATCAAACACCGGGGAGCTGTTTTTT. Translation: CASSLRTSNTGELFF.

This clone appeared once. This chain connects TRBV6-1 to TRBJ1-4; TRBD1 matches at 10 bases. With 2 bases clipped from V and 11 bases from J, the junction kept 5 bases outside the gene matches. Germline V gives CDR1 MNHNS, CDR2 SASEGT. This CDR3 has 14 amino acids. The CDR3 coding sequence is TGTGCCAGCAGTGAATCGGGGACAGGGGATAAACTGTTTTTT. Its translation is CASSESGTGDKLFF.

This chain joins TRBV9 and TRBJ2-3; D is possibly TRBD1 (6 bases). Per the germline V gene, CDR1 is SGDLS and CDR2 is YYNGEE. There are 12 residues in the CDR3. V was clipped by 6 bases and J by 6 bases, with 11 bases between them. CDR3 residues: CASTDRGDTQYF. The CDR3 DNA follows: TGTGCCAGCACCGATAGGGGGGATACGCAGTATTTT.

V is TRBV5-1 and J is TRBJ2-5; D is unclear. This CDR3 has 14 residues. Germline CDR1 and CDR2: SGHRS and YFSETQ. V was shortened by 0 bases and J by 5 bases, with 11 bases between the two germline ends. The CDR3 region is CASSLDVGRETQYF. CDR3 in DNA: TGCGCCAGCAGCTTGGACGTGGGCCGGGAGACCCAGTACTTC.

The genes are TRBV7-2 and TRBJ2-3; 7 nucleotides align to TRBD2. The CDR3 extends over 14 amino acids. The V segment lost 9 bases and the J segment 4 bases; nucleotides outside the gene matches: 10. Germline V gene data show CDR1 as SGHTA and CDR2 as FQGNSA. This CDR3 reads CASLEGLAADTQYF. The CDR3 region has the DNA TGTGCCAGTCTAGAGGGGCTAGCGGCAGATACGCAGTATTTT.

The V gene is TRBV25-1, the J gene TRBJ2-3; 7 nucleotides line up with TRBD1. Trimming removed 2 bases from V and 5 bases from J; junction bases left unmatched: 13. There are 17 residues in the CDR3. Germline CDR1 MGHDK, CDR2 SYGVNS. CDR3 in amino acids: CASSEQHGTGVLDTQYF. CDR3 DNA sequence: TGTGCCAGCAGTGAACAACACGGCACAGGGGTTTTAGATACGCAGTATTTT. The entire variable domain, with the rest obtained from reference TRBV25-1 and TRBJ2-3, is as follows: EADIYQTPRYLVIGTGKKITLECSQTMGHDKMYWYQQDPGMELHLIHYSYGVNSTEKGDLSSESTVSRIRTEHFPLTLESARPSHTSQYLCASSEQHGTGVLDTQYFGPGTRLTVL.

The rearrangement joins TRBV5-1 to TRBJ2-5, with 7 bases matching TRBD2. CDR1 and CDR2 from the germline V gene are SGHRS and YFSETQ. The CDR3 totals 14 residues. V lost 1 base, J lost 5 bases, and 5 bases stayed unmatched. DNA of the CDR3: TGCGCCAGCAGCTTGTGGCAGGGAGGGGAGACCCAGTACTTC. It yields the protein CASSLWQGGETQYF.

This clone was recorded a few times. The chain carries TRBV7-2 and TRBJ2-7; D not certain. Germline V gene sequence: CDR1 SGHTA, CDR2 FQGNSA. There are 15 residues in the CDR3. Trimming pared 2 bases from V and 0 bases from J, leaving 11 bases between. The CDR3 DNA follows: TGTGCCAGCAGCTTATGGTCTCGAGCCTCCTACGAGCAGTACTTC. Residues: CASSLWSRASYEQYF.

In its sample, this clone was seen a few times. V is TRBV5-4 and J is TRBJ2-5; weak D call: TRBD2 (6 bases). V lost 2 bases, J lost 5 bases, and 10 bases lay in between. The CDR3 is made up of 13 amino acids. Germline lookup yields CDR1 SGHNT and CDR2 YYREEE (reference sequence). CDR3: CASSFQGGETQYF. Written as DNA, the CDR3 is TGTGCCAGCAGCTTTCAGGGAGGCGAGACCCAGTACTTC.

This clone was seen a single time. This chain connects TRBV6-6 to TRBJ2-1, with a weak D call TRBD2 (5 bases). CDR3 length: 13 residues. CDR1 and CDR2 (germline): MNHNY, SVGAGI (reference sequence). The V and J ends lost 0 bases and 7 bases respectively, with 7 bases between them. CDR3 sequence reads: CASSYSSGNEQFF. CDR3 nucleotide sequence: TGTGCCAGCAGTTACTCTTCGGGGAATGAGCAGTTCTTC.

This chain links TRBV6-1 with TRBJ1-5; D is ambiguous. Trimming cost V 4 bases and J 1 base, with 14 bases left between them. The CDR3 has 16 residues. Germline loops: CDR1 MNHNS, CDR2 SASEGT. The chain's CDR3 is CASSGRREWSNQPQHF. CDR3 in DNA: TGTGCCAGCAGTGGGCGTAGGGAGTGGAGCAATCAGCCCCAGCATTTT.

The genes are TRBV15 and TRBJ2-7; 8 nucleotides agree with TRBD2. This CDR3 is built from 14 residues. Germline V gives CDR1 LNHNV, CDR2 YYDKDF (reference sequence). With V trimmed by 0 bases and J by 6 bases, 4 bases remained unmatched. The CDR3 sequence is CATSRDRAGGEQYF. The CDR3 DNA is TGTGCCACCAGCAGAGATAGGGCGGGGGGCGAGCAGTACTTC.

In its sample, this clone was seen once. This chain uses TRBV4-1 with TRBJ2-5; D remains ambiguous. This CDR3 is 14 amino acids long. Germline-derived CDR1 and CDR2 are MGHRA and YSYEKL. V lost 0 bases and J lost 5, with 10 bases in between. The CDR3 loop reads CASSQDESVETQYF. The CDR3 nucleotides read TGCGCCAGCAGCCAAGACGAGTCTGTTGAGACCCAGTACTTC.

The rearrangement uses TRBV2 and TRBJ2-2; TRBD1 might be the D (6 bases). Germline V CDR1 and CDR2: SNHLY, FYNNEI. This CDR3 contains 14 residues. Trimming removed 4 bases at V and 6 bases at J, with 12 bases between. This CDR3 reads CASSGQQGAGELFF. DNA for the CDR3: TGTGCCAGCAGTGGCCAACAGGGAGCCGGGGAGCTGTTTTTT.

The chain joins TRBV7-8 to TRBJ2-5, with D possibly matching TRBD1 (5 bases). CDR3 length: 14 amino acids. The V gene's germline CDR1 is SGHVS and CDR2 FQNEAQ. V was pared by 2 bases and J by 3 bases, with 10 bases between. CDR3 residues: CASSLRFREETQYF. The CDR3 DNA reads TGTGCCAGCAGCTTAAGGTTCAGGGAAGAGACCCAGTACTTC.

This chain uses TRBV2 with TRBJ1-2; 8 nucleotides line up with TRBD1. Germline values: CDR1 SNHLY, CDR2 FYNNEI. The V and J ends lost 8 bases and 4 bases, in that order; junction bases with no gene match: 9. There are 14 residues in the CDR3. The chain's CDR3 is CASQGASIVYGYTF. The CDR3 region has the DNA TGTGCCAGCCAGGGGGCGAGTATAGTCTATGGCTACACCTTC.